This section outlines one T cell receptor (beta chain) sequence together with its context. Trimming pared 5 bases from V and 2 bases from J, leaving 10 bases between. CDR1 is SQVTM, CDR2 ANQGSEA, per germline. The CDR3 contains 13 residues. As originally analysed: Amplification of reference gene primers provided the estimated nucleated cell counts. Assay used: immunoSEQ multiplex PCR; TCRdb lists only in-frame clones, some missing. V and J calls and clone size follow that table, whereas D and trimming were derived from the DNA. Among under 300,000 clones listed, approximately 86% were seen once. The sample originates from a study of blood T cell repertoires in COVID-19. Study background: Acute-phase and convalescent COVID-19 samples originated in the United States, Italy and Spain. Sources were T cells, B-cell-depleted T cells, or PBMCs; the material itself was cDNA or gDNA.

Enrolled during active infection, Seattle patients were then followed longitudinally. Source material: peripheral blood. This receptor was identified in a woman in her 70s with COVID-19, enrolled during active disease. The rearrangement uses TRBV29-1 and TRBJ1-3, with D possibly matching TRBD1 (5 bases). The CDR3 nucleotides are TGCAGCGTTAGGAGGGGCACTGGAAACACCATATATTTT. This codes for CSVRRGTGNTIYF. The full variable domain, rest sourced from reference TRBV29-1 and TRBJ1-3, is SAVISQKPSRDICQRGTSLTIQCQVDSQVTMMFWYRQQPGQSLTLIATANQGSEATYESGFVIDKFPISRPNLTFSTLTVSNMSPEDSSIYLCSVRRGTGNTIYFGEGSWLTVV.